This TCR beta chain was identified during a study of cytomegalovirus exposure and HLA in healthy donors. Study-wide findings and caveats: When analyzed later, a missense DCLRE1C variant was found to be linked to TCR beta V- and J-gene trimming.

Primers included in the PCR were 60 Vbeta and 13 Jbeta primers. Sequenced by immunoSEQ multiplex PCR; TCRdb stores in-frame clones only, minus some. The sample carries 210,000 or so clones, about 85% recorded once. To note about this clone: Its antigen is as yet unknown.

V lost 4 bases, J lost 2 bases, and 8 bases stayed unmatched. The CDR3 runs 17 residues. Germline V gene lookup returns CDR1 MGHRA and CDR2 YSYEKL. The chain employs TRBV4-1 and TRBJ2-3; 11 nucleotides match TRBD2. Sequences were obtained from PBMCs. This TCR derives from a girl aged 2 to 9 in good health and CMV-seronegative. DNA of the CDR3: TGCGCCAGCAGCCTGCAAGGGACTAGCGGATACACAGATACGCAGTATTTT. It yields the protein CASSLQGTSGYTDTQYF.